Below, 23 T cell receptor beta chains from the same sample are listed, as sequenced in a study of T cells in narcolepsy. Generated by immunoSEQ multiplex PCR, the TCRdb table keeps only in-frame clones and is missing some. The table has about 33,000 clones, 90% seen once. The sample taken for sequencing was CD45RA- memory CD4+ T cells from PBMCs. Every receptor here comes from a human donor with narcolepsy.

This clone was seen a few times. V is TRBV18 and J is TRBJ1-5; 8 bases are a match to TRBD1. This CDR3 comprises 14 residues. Germline V CDR1 and CDR2: KGHSH, LQKENI. Trimming at V came to 3 bases and at J to 5 bases, leaving 3 bases not matched to a gene. The CDR3 here is CASSPDRGDQPQHF. The CDR3 DNA reads as TGTGCCAGCTCACCTGACAGGGGAGATCAGCCCCAGCATTTT. Full variable domain (missing parts from reference TRBV18 and TRBJ1-5): NAGVMQNPRHLVRRRGQEARLRCSPMKGHSHVYWYRQLPEEGLKFMVYLQKENIIDESGMPKERFSAEFPKEGPSILRIQQVVRGDSAAYFCASSPDRGDQPQHFGDGTRLSIL.

The rearrangement joins TRBV6-5 to TRBJ2-5; no firm D call. This CDR3 has 14 residues. Looked up from germline, CDR1 is MNHEY and CDR2 is SVGAGI. V was pared by 2 bases and J by 1 base, with 8 bases between. CDR3: CASSYMGGQETQYF. In nucleotides, the CDR3 is TGTGCCAGCAGTTACATGGGCGGCCAAGAGACCCAGTACTTC.

This clone was seen only once. This chain joins TRBV4-2 and TRBJ2-5; D remains unclear. The CDR3 is 14 residues long. Germline CDR1 and CDR2: LGHNA and YNFKEQ. Trimming took off 1 base at V and 5 bases at J, with 11 bases between the two ends. CDR3 protein: CASSQGGVGETQYF. CDR3 coding DNA: TGTGCCAGCAGCCAAGGGGGTGTGGGGGAGACCCAGTACTTC.

The chain combines TRBV5-1 with TRBJ1-1; unclear D gene. Trimming took off 0 bases at V and 0 bases at J, with 9 bases between the two ends. CDR3 length: 15 residues. Germline V gives CDR1 SGHRS, CDR2 YFSETQ. The CDR3 DNA sequence: TGCGCCAGCAGCTTGGGTGGCAGTTTGAACACTGAAGCTTTCTTT. Protein: CASSLGGSLNTEAFF.

The chain combines TRBV5-1 with TRBJ2-1, with 7 bases aligning to TRBD2. V lost 0 bases and J lost 9; bases outside the gene matches: 9. Germline V lookup: CDR1 SGHRS, CDR2 YFSETQ. The CDR3 sequence is 15 residues long. The CDR3 DNA reads as TGCGCCAGCAGCTTGGGAGGCGGGAGCCCGGCTGAGCAGTTCTTC. It yields the protein CASSLGGGSPAEQFF.

This rearrangement joins TRBV9 to TRBJ2-3; D gene uncertain. The V end was cut by 1 base, the J end by 0 bases, with 9 bases between. Germline assignment: CDR1 SGDLS and CDR2 YYNGEE. CDR3 length equals 15 residues. CDR3 sequence: CASSVMRSSTDTQYF. The CDR3 DNA follows: TGTGCCAGCAGCGTAATGCGGTCTAGCACAGATACGCAGTATTTT.

The V gene is TRBV9, the J gene TRBJ2-2, with TRBD1 matching over 11 bases. The length of the CDR3 is 18 residues. Germline values: CDR1 SGDLS, CDR2 YYNGEE. The trim removed 2 bases at V and 5 bases at J, leaving 11 bases unmatched. CDR3 sequence (DNA): TGTGCCAGCAGCGTCTGGACAGGGGGCACGGGCCAGACCGGGGAGCTGTTTTTT. It codes for CASSVWTGGTGQTGELFF.

The V gene is TRBV6-5, the J gene TRBJ1-5; D perhaps matches TRBD1 (5 bases). V was clipped by 7 bases and J by 9 bases, with 16 bases between them. Germline lookup yields CDR1 MNHEY and CDR2 SVGAGI. There are 13 residues in the CDR3. The CDR3 DNA is TGTGCCAGCAACGGGGAGCGGGGGGGGCCCCAGCATTTT. Protein product: CASNGERGGPQHF.

V is TRBV28 and J is TRBJ1-6; 8 bases line up with TRBD1. The V gene's germline CDR1 is MDHEN and CDR2 SYDVKM. The CDR3 is 17 residues long. V lost 6 bases, J lost 5 bases, and 12 bases stayed unmatched. DNA of the CDR3: TGTGCCAGCAGGAGATACAGGGGGGGGCTTGATAATTCACCCCTCCACTTT. Amino acids: CASRRYRGGLDNSPLHF.

This chain links TRBV19 with TRBJ2-3; TRBD2 agrees at 13 bases. CDR1 and CDR2 from the germline V gene are LNHDA and SQIVND (reference sequence). V lost 10 bases, J lost 2 bases, and 9 bases stayed unmatched. The CDR3 spans 16 residues. CDR3 sequence reads: CATSGLAGADTDTQYF. CDR3 sequence (DNA): TGTGCCACCTCCGGACTAGCGGGGGCCGACACAGATACGCAGTATTTT. The full variable domain, with the rest looked up from reference TRBV19 and TRBJ2-3, is DGGITQSPKYLFRKEGQNVTLSCEQNLNHDAMYWYRQDPGQGLRLIYYSQIVNDFQKGDIAEGYSVSREKKESFPLTVTSAQKNPTAFYLCATSGLAGADTDTQYFGPGTRLTVL.

J is TRBJ2-1 and V is TRBV5-1; no clear D. The germline V and J ends were trimmed by 6 bases and 3 bases, with 13 bases remaining between them. The CDR3 spans 14 residues. CDR1 is SGHRS and CDR2 is YFSETQ in the germline V gene. CDR3 sequence reads: CASKWVGSYNEQFF. CDR3 bases: TGCGCCAGCAAATGGGTGGGCAGCTACAATGAGCAGTTCTTC.

This clone turned up a few times. This chain links TRBV5-4 with TRBJ2-3; 7 nucleotides agree with TRBD2. Germline-derived CDR1 and CDR2 are SGHNT and YYREEE (reference sequence). The CDR3 covers 16 residues. The V gene end was trimmed by 0 bases and the J gene end by 2 bases; junction bases not matched to a gene: 6. The CDR3 bases are TGTGCCAGCAGCTTGGTGGTTAGCGGGCTCACAGATACGCAGTATTTT. Translated, it gives CASSLVVSGLTDTQYF.

The chain uses TRBV6-1 and TRBJ1-1; no clear D. Trimming left V 6 bases short and J 1 base short, with 12 bases between. CDR1 MNHNS and CDR2 SASEGT come from the germline V gene. The CDR3 sequence is 14 residues long. The CDR3 nucleotides are TGTGCCAGCAGGAATACTAACTCGAACACTGAAGCTTTCTTT. Encoded protein: CASRNTNSNTEAFF.

The chain carries TRBV19 and TRBJ2-7; D is possibly TRBD1 or TRBD2 (5 bases each). Germline loops: CDR1 LNHDA, CDR2 SQIVND (reference sequence). V shed 10 bases and J shed 3 bases, with 16 bases lying between them. The CDR3 length is 13 residues. The CDR3 reads CATRDGNSYEQYF. CDR3 bases: TGTGCCACCAGGGACGGGAACAGCTACGAGCAGTACTTC.

The chain uses TRBV7-2 and TRBJ2-7, with TRBD2 identical over 10 bases. Germline trimming cut 4 bases from V and 3 bases from J; bases unmatched to any gene: 6. The CDR3 loop spans 15 amino acids. Germline lookup yields CDR1 SGHTA and CDR2 FQGNSA. CDR3 sequence reads: CASSYTSGVDYEQYF. As DNA, the CDR3 is TGTGCCAGCAGCTACACTAGCGGGGTCGACTACGAGCAGTACTTC.

This chain links TRBV9 with TRBJ2-1, with D perhaps given as TRBD1 or TRBD2 (5 bases each). The V gene's germline CDR1 is SGDLS and CDR2 YYNGEE. V lost 3 bases to trimming and J lost 8 bases, with 18 bases between them. The CDR3 is 15 residues long. DNA for the CDR3: TGTGCCAGCAGCGAGACCCCACTGGTGGGGGATGAGCAGTTCTTC. It codes for CASSETPLVGDEQFF.

Comment on this clone: At the DNA level, this CDR3 is encoded by other sequences in the same sample as well. The V gene is TRBV5-1, the J gene TRBJ1-2; D possibly corresponds to TRBD1 (5 bases). The V end was cut by 4 bases, the J end by 8 bases, with 21 bases between. This CDR3 spans 15 amino acids. Germline loops: CDR1 SGHRS, CDR2 YFSETQ. For the CDR3, the DNA is TGCGCCAGCAGCGTCGGGACCGGGGGTGCCGGGGGCTACACCTTC. It translates to CASSVGTGGAGGYTF.

This clone has more than one count but fewer than ten. This chain connects TRBV7-9 to TRBJ2-7; D unresolved. V lost 2 bases and J lost 1, with 9 bases in between. Germline V gives CDR1 SEHNR, CDR2 FQNEAQ (reference sequence). The CDR3 loop spans 14 amino acids. CDR3 nucleotide sequence: TGTGCCAGCAGCTTAATACCGATATCCTACGAGCAGTACTTC. Translated: CASSLIPISYEQYF.

The chain is built from TRBV7-8 and TRBJ1-1; TRBD1 might be the D (6 bases). This CDR3 region has 16 residues. The V and J ends lost 4 bases and 4 bases respectively, with 19 bases between them. The germline CDR1 and CDR2 sequences are SGHVS and FQNEAQ. The CDR3 loop is CASSSEVGVGGTEAFF. CDR3 DNA sequence: TGTGCCAGCAGCTCCGAGGTCGGCGTAGGGGGCACTGAAGCTTTCTTT.

In this sample, this clone turned up a few times. This chain connects TRBV5-1 to TRBJ1-2; D is possibly TRBD1 (5 bases). The ends were cut back, 4 bases at V and 2 bases at J, with 12 bases in the middle. The CDR3 length is 14 residues. Germline V gene data show CDR1 as SGHRS and CDR2 as YFSETQ. CDR3 sequence (DNA): TGCGCCAGCAGCCTTGGGGGGGAGAACTATGGCTACACCTTC. It translates to CASSLGGENYGYTF. The full variable domain, rest sourced from reference TRBV5-1 and TRBJ1-2, is KAGVTQTPRYLIKTRGQQVTLSCSPISGHRSVSWYQQTPGQGLQFLFEYFSETQRNKGNFPGRFSGRQFSNSRSEMNVSTLELGDSALYLCASSLGGENYGYTFGSGTRLTVV.

This clone was counted a single time. The V call is TRBV11-1, the J call TRBJ1-2, with unresolved D. V was trimmed by 1 base and J by 4 bases, leaving 7 bases between them. The germline V gene encodes CDR1 SGHAT and CDR2 FQDESV (reference sequence). CDR3 length: 13 residues. The CDR3 DNA sequence: TGTGCCAGCAGCTTAGAGCAATTCTATGGCTACACCTTC. Its translation is CASSLEQFYGYTF.

The chain joins TRBV27 to TRBJ2-5, with D hard to call. The CDR3 consists of 11 residues. Trimming removed 6 bases at V and 4 bases at J, with 6 bases between. Germline lookup yields CDR1 MNHEY and CDR2 SMNVEV (reference sequence). The CDR3 coding sequence is TGTGCCAGCAGGAAGGCAGAGACCCAGTACTTC. Amino acid sequence: CASRKAETQYF.

V usage is TRBV18 and J usage is TRBJ2-2; D unclear. CDR1 KGHSH and CDR2 LQKENI come from the germline V gene. V was trimmed by 2 bases and J by 5 bases, leaving 6 bases between them. The CDR3 consists of 13 residues. The chain's CDR3 is CASSPEVTGELFF. In DNA form, the CDR3 reads TGTGCCAGCTCACCAGAGGTTACCGGGGAGCTGTTTTTT.